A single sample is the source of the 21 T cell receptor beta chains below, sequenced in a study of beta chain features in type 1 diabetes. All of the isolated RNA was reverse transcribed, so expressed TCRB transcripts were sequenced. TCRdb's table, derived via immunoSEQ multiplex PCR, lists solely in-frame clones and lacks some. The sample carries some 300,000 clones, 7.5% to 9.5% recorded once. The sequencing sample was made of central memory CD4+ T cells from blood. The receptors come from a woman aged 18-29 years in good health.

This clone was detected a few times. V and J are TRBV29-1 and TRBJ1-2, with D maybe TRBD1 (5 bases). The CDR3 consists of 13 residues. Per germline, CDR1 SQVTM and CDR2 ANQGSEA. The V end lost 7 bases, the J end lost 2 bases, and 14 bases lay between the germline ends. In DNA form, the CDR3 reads TGCAGCGCCGCCAGGGAGACGAACTATGGCTACACCTTC. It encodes CSAARETNYGYTF.

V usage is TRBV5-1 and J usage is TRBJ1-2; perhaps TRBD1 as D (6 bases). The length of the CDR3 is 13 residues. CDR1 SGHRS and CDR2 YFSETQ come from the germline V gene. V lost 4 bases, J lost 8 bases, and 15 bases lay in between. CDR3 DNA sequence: TGCGCCAGCAGCCCCAACAGGGTTGAGGGCTACACCTTC. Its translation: CASSPNRVEGYTF. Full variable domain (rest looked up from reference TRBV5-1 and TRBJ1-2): KAGVTQTPRYLIKTRGQQVTLSCSPISGHRSVSWYQQTPGQGLQFLFEYFSETQRNKGNFPGRFSGRQFSNSRSEMNVSTLELGDSALYLCASSPNRVEGYTFGSGTRLTVV.

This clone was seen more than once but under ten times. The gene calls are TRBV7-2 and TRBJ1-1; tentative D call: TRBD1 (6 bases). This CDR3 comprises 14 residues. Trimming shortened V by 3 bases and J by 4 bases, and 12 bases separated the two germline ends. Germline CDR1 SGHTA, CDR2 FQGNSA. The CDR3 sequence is CASSFGEGGTEAFF. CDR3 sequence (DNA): TGTGCCAGCAGCTTTGGGGAAGGGGGCACTGAAGCTTTCTTT.

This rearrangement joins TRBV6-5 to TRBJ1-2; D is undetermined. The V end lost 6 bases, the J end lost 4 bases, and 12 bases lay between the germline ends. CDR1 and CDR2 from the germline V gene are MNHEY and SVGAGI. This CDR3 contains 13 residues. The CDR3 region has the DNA TGTGCCAGCAGCCTACCCCAGCTCTATGGCTACACCTTC. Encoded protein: CASSLPQLYGYTF.

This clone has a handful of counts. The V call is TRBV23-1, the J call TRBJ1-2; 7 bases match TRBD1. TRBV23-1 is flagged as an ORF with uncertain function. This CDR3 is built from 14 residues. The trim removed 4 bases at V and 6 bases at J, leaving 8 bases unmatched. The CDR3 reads CASSPETGPDGYTF. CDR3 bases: TGCGCCAGCAGTCCGGAGACAGGGCCGGATGGCTACACCTTC.

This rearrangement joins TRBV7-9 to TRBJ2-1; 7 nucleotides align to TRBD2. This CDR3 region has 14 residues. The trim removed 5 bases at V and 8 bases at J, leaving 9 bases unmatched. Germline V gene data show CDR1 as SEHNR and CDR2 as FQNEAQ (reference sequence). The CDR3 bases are TGTGCCAGCAGCATGGGACTACCGATGGATGAGCAGTTCTTC. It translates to CASSMGLPMDEQFF.

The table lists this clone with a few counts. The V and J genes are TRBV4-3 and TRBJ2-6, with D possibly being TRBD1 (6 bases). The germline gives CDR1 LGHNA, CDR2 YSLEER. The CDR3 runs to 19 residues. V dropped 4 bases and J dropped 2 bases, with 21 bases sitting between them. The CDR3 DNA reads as TGCGCCAGCAGCCGGGCGGACAGTAGGGCTGGGGCTGGGGCCAACGTCCTGACTTTC. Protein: CASSRADSRAGAGANVLTF.

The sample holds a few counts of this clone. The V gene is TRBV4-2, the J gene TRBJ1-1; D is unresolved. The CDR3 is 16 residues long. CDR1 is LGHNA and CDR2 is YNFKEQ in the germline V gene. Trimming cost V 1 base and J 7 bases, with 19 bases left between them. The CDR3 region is CASSQVNAEAAYEAFF. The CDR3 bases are TGTGCCAGCAGCCAAGTAAATGCTGAGGCAGCTTATGAAGCTTTCTTT.

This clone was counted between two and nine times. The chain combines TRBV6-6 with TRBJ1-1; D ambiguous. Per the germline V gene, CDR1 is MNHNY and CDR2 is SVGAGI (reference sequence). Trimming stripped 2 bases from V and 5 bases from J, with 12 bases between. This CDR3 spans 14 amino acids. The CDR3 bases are TGTGCCAGCAGTTACGCGGGGTCGGGGACTGAAGCTTTCTTT. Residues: CASSYAGSGTEAFF.

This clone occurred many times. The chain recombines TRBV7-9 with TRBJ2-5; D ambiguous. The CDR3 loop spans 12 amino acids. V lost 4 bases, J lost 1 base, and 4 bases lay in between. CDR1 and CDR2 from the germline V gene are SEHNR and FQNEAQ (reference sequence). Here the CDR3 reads CASSYAQETQYF. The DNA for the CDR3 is TGTGCCAGCAGCTATGCCCAAGAGACCCAGTACTTC.

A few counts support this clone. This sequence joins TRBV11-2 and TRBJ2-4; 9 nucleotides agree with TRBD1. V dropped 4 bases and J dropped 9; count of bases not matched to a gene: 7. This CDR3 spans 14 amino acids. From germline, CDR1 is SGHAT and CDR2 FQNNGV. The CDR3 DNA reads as TGTGCCAGCAGCTCCGCGGGACAGGGCCTCATTCAGTACTTC. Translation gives CASSSAGQGLIQYF.

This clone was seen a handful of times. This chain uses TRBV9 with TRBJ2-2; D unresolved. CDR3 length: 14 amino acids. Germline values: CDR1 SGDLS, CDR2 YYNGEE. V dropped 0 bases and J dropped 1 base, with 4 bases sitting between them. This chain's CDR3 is CASSVDQNTGELFF. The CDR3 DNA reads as TGTGCCAGCAGCGTAGACCAGAACACCGGGGAGCTGTTTTTT.

The CDR3 protein is CASSRNHGMETQYF. DNA for the CDR3: TGCGCCAGCAGCCGGAATCACGGAATGGAGACCCAGTACTTC. The chain employs TRBV4-1 and TRBJ2-5, with D unclear. The V end was cut by 4 bases, the J end by 5 bases, with 14 bases between. CDR1 and CDR2 (germline): MGHRA, YSYEKL. This CDR3 has 14 amino acids.

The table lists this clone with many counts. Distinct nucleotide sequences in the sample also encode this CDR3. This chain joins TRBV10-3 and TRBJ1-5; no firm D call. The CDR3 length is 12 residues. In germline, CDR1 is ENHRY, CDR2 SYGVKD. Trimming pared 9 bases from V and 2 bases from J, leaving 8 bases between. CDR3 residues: CAISPGNQPQHF. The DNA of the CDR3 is TGTGCCATATCGCCGGGCAATCAGCCCCAGCATTTT.

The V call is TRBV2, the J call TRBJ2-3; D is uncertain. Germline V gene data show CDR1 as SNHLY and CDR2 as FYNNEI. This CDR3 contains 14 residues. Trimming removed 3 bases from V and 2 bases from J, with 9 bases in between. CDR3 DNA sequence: TGTGCCAGCAGTGACGACGCATTCACAGATACGCAGTATTTT. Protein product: CASSDDAFTDTQYF.

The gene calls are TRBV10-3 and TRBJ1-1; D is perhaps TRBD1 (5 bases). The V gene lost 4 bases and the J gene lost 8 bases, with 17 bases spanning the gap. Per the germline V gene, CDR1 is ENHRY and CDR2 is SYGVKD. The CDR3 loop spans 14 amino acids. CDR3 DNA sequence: TGTGCCATCAGTGGTCTGGAGGGGAAGAGGGAAGCTTTCTTT. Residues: CAISGLEGKREAFF.

The CDR3 reads CASRHLGRGGVWETQYF. CDR3 bases: TGTGCCAGCAGGCACTTAGGGAGGGGAGGTGTGTGGGAGACCCAGTACTTC. The J gene is TRBJ2-5, the V gene TRBV28; TRBD2 aligns across 7 bases. The V gene end was trimmed by 6 bases and the J gene end by 5 bases; junction bases not matched to a gene: 18. The CDR3 spans 17 residues. Germline-derived CDR1 and CDR2 are MDHEN and SYDVKM.

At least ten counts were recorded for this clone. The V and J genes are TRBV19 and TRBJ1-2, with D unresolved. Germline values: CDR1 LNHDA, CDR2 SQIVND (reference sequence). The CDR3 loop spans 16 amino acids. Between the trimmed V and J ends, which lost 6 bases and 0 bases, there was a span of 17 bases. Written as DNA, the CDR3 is TGTGCCAGTAGCGCGCGTTCAAGCGGGGCTAACTATGGCTACACCTTC. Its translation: CASSARSSGANYGYTF. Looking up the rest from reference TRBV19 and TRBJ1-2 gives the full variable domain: DGGITQSPKYLFRKEGQNVTLSCEQNLNHDAMYWYRQDPGQGLRLIYYSQIVNDFQKGDIAEGYSVSREKKESFPLTVTSAQKNPTAFYLCASSARSSGANYGYTFGSGTRLTVV.

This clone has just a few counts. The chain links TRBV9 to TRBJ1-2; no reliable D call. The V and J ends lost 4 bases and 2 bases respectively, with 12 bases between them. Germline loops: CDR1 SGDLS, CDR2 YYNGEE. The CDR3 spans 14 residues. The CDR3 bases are TGTGCCAGCAGCATCCAGACGGGGAACTATGGCTACACCTTC. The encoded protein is CASSIQTGNYGYTF. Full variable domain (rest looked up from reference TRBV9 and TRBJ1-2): DSGVTQTPKHLITATGQRVTLRCSPRSGDLSVYWYQQSLDQGLQFLIQYYNGEERAKGNILERFSAQQFPDLHSELNLSSLELGDSALYFCASSIQTGNYGYTFGSGTRLTVV.

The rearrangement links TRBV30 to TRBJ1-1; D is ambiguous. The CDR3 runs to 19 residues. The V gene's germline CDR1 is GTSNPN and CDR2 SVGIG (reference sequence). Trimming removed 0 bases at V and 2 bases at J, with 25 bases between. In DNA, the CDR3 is TGTGCCTGGAGTGTACTAAGGAGATACCAACCCCTCAGAAACACTGAAGCTTTCTTT. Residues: CAWSVLRRYQPLRNTEAFF. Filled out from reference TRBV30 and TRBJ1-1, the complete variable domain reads SQTIHQWPATLVQPVGSPLSLECTVEGTSNPNLYWYRQAAGRGLQLLFYSVGIGQISSEVPQNLSASRPQDRQFILSSKKLLLSDSGFYLCAWSVLRRYQPLRNTEAFFGQGTRLTVV.

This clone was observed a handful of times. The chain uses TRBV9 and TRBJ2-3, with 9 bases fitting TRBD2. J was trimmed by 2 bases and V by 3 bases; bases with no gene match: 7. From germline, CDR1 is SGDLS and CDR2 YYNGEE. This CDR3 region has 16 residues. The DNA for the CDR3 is TGTGCCAGCAGCGACCGTAGACTAGCGGACACAGATACGCAGTATTTT. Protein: CASSDRRLADTDTQYF.